One T cell receptor beta chain is described in this entry. Its cognate antigen is unknown. The sample comes from a study of shared clonotypes between healthy human individuals. Study at large: The study drew on a couple of women and a few men aged 18 to 49 as donors. Study-wide findings and caveats: Depth of sequencing was expected to influence donor clonotype sharing.

Deep level was the assay's run setting. Clones were sequenced by immunoSEQ multiplex PCR, and TCRdb holds only the in-frame ones, with some missing. The table lists hundreds of thousands of clones, roughly 77% of them singletons. This CDR3 comprises 14 residues. The specimen sequenced was PBMCs. This chain connects TRBV21-1 to TRBJ2-1; the D segment call TRBD1 is taken from the table without a DNA check. TRBV21-1 is recorded as a pseudogene. The TCR comes from a woman aged 40 to 49 in good health. Some clones in this sample may be carry-over from other donors' samples. The CDR3 coding sequence is TGTGCCAGCAGCAAAGATCGACACAGGGCTGAGCAGTTCTTC. This translates into CASSKDRHRAEQFF.